This paragraph reports one T cell receptor (beta chain). One junction end disagrees with the germline gene, perhaps due to a read error. This CDR3 has 12 amino acids. CDR1 and CDR2 (germline): SGHVS, FNYEAQ. The data are from a study of identical twins. Healthy Caucasians, and only they, were the donors. A single record per CDR3 protein comes from TCRdb applying MiXCR to the 5' RACE reads. The sample lists about 720,000 distinct CDR3 sequences; 15% to 20% were seen once. In addition, the sample was reused for a study of T cells expressing NK-cell markers. From that study: As a fraction of CD8+ T cells, dominant NKG2C+ clonotypes reached roughly 1.0-7.5% in more than five donors. Certain NKG2C+ T cell clones were expanded, and their HCMV specificity remained unclear.

This receptor was taken from a woman aged 18-35 years in good health. The rearrangement uses TRBV7-6 and TRBJ2-7, with D tentatively TRBD1 (6 bases). Sequences were obtained from PBMCs. The CDR3 nucleotides read TGTGCCAGCAGCTCGCCTGCGGACAGCCTCTCCTTC. This encodes CASSSPADSLSF.